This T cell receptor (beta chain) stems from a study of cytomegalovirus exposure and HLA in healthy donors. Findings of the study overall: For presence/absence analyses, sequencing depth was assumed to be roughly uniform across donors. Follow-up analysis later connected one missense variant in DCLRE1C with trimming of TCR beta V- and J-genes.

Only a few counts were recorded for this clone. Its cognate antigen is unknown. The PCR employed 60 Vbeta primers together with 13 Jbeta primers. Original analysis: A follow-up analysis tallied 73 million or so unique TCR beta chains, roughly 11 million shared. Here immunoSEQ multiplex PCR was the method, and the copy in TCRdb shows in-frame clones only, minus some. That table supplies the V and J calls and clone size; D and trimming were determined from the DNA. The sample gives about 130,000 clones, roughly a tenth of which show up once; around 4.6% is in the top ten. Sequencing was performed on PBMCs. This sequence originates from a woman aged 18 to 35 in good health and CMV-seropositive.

The chain's CDR3 is CSVVRNTEAFF. The CDR3 coding sequence is TGCAGCGTTGTTAGAAACACTGAAGCTTTCTTT. This rearrangement joins TRBV29-1 to TRBJ1-1; D is unclear. Between the trimmed V and J ends, which lost 4 bases and 2 bases, there was a span of 5 bases. Germline CDR1 is SQVTM and CDR2 is ANQGSEA. The CDR3 covers 11 residues.